This T cell receptor beta chain was captured in a study of Ad26.COV2.S vaccination and SARS-CoV-2 variants. About the study: A participant enrolled in the COV1001 Ad26.COV2.S trial arm provided the sample. Ad26.COV2.S shots went into the muscle once or twice, 56 days apart.

Noted treatment: over 15 received Ad26.COV2.S at low or high dose, single or two shots; about 5 received placebo; per-sample allocation not given. Day 63 after the first injection of vaccine or placebo was the sampling time. The data were produced by immunoSEQ multiplex PCR, yet TCRdb's version contains in-frame clones alone and is incomplete. The sample lists 350,000 to 400,000 clones; more than 85% were seen once. The starting material was peripheral blood, obtained in a trial of Ad26.COV2.S vaccine versus placebo. This TCR was sampled from a person between 18 and 59 years old who received the Ad26.COV2.S COVID-19 vaccine or a placebo.

CDR3 coding DNA: TGTGCCAGCAGCTTCGGCAGAGTGGGCTACGAGCAGTACTTC. Amino acids: CASSFGRVGYEQYF. The V call is TRBV7-2, the J call TRBJ2-7; D unresolved. With 3 bases removed from V and 3 bases from J, the gap between germline ends came to 12 bases. The CDR3 covers 14 residues. CDR1 and CDR2 from the germline V gene are SGHTA and FQGNSA. The full variable domain, its missing parts supplied by reference TRBV7-2 and TRBJ2-7, is GAGVSQSPSNKVTEKGKDVELRCDPISGHTALYWYRQSLGQGLEFLIYFQGNSAPDKSGLPSDRFSAERTGGSVSTLTIQRTQQEDSAVYLCASSFGRVGYEQYFGPGTRLTVT.